Below, 6 T cell receptor beta chains from the same sample are listed, as sequenced in a study of shared clonotypes between healthy human individuals (TCRdb year 2020). The method behind the library was the immunoSEQ multiplex PCR assay. TCRdb re-hosts the immuneACCESS table, in-frame sequences only. Its copies lack some clones; in the studies checked, an unresolved V gene accounts for under half of them, and the cause for the rest is not known. Counted in this sample were about 2 million clones; just under 95% of them appeared once. The biggest ten clones account for roughly 1% of the sample. CD8 naive samples consisted of CD45RO-negative cells that were positively selected for CCR7, yielding a CD45RA+CCR7+ population without TemRA cells. Material: naive CD8+ T cells sorted from blood. The intended sense of this specimen's cell subset or site label: CD45RA+CCR7+. These TCRs come from a man between 18 and 29 years old in good health.

The genes are TRBV6-6 and TRBJ2-2, with D unclear. The length of the CDR3 is 13 residues. The germline CDR1 and CDR2 sequences are MNHNY and SVGAGI (reference sequence). V was pared by 2 bases and J by 5 bases, with 6 bases between. The CDR3 region is CASSYTRTGELFF. The CDR3 bases are TGTGCCAGCAGTTACACGCGGACCGGGGAGCTGTTTTTT.

The rearrangement uses TRBV7-6 and TRBJ2-7; 8 bases align to TRBD2. The V segment lost 5 bases and the J segment 1 base; nucleotides outside the gene matches: 7. The CDR3 runs 15 residues. The V gene's germline CDR1 is SGHVS and CDR2 FNYEAQ. CDR3 region: CASSKSGGPSYEQYF. CDR3 DNA: TGTGCCAGCAGCAAGAGCGGGGGCCCATCCTACGAGCAGTACTTC.

This clone was observed once. This CDR3 is also generated by other DNA sequences in the sample. The chain recombines TRBV5-1 with TRBJ1-2; TRBD1 is a possible D gene (5 bases). Germline-derived CDR1 and CDR2 are SGHRS and YFSETQ. There are 13 residues in the CDR3. Trimming cost V 0 bases and J 6 bases, with 9 bases left between them. CDR3 sequence: CASSLAQVDGYTF. Here the CDR3 DNA reads TGCGCCAGCAGCTTGGCACAGGTGGATGGCTACACCTTC.

This clone was seen a few times. In the same sample, other DNA sequences code for this CDR3. This chain connects TRBV5-1 to TRBJ2-5; 7 nucleotides align to TRBD1. The CDR3 sequence is 14 residues long. The germline gives CDR1 SGHRS, CDR2 YFSETQ. The V and J ends lost 0 bases and 1 base, in that order; junction bases with no gene match: 0. CDR3 region: CASSLDRGQETQYF. The CDR3 DNA sequence: TGCGCCAGCAGCTTGGACAGGGGCCAAGAGACCCAGTACTTC.

This clone was counted once. The rearrangement joins TRBV2 to TRBJ2-7; TRBD2 might be the D (6 bases). V was cut by 8 bases and J by 2 bases, with 13 bases left in between. The CDR3 length is 13 residues. Germline V gene data show CDR1 as SNHLY and CDR2 as FYNNEI. CDR3 region: CASGGHVTYEQYF. Written as DNA, the CDR3 is TGTGCCAGCGGAGGGCACGTAACCTACGAGCAGTACTTC.

The rearrangement links TRBV5-1 to TRBJ2-7; 7 bases agree with TRBD1. The CDR3 has 15 amino acids. CDR1 and CDR2 (germline): SGHRS, YFSETQ. V lost 4 bases and J lost 2; bases outside the gene matches: 9. CDR3 sequence: CASSNDREQAYEQYF. The CDR3, as DNA: TGCGCCAGCAGCAACGACAGGGAACAAGCCTACGAGCAGTACTTC.